This TCR beta chain was profiled in a study of blood T cells in healthy people across ages. Findings and limits, study-wide: Naive CD4+ cells and diversity were both higher in long-lived donors than in aged donors. The lack of PBMC sorting stopped any conclusive naive versus antigen-experienced comparison. Diversity of TCR beta correlated strongly with naive T cell percentage.

About this clonotype: Its cognate antigen is unknown.

Germline lookup yields CDR1 SGHRS and CDR2 YFSETQ. This CDR3 contains 14 residues. The use of a sample-barcoded 5' primer and a J-beta primer mix characterized a second PCR of roughly 7 to 12 cycles. Carrying 12 random nucleotides, a template-switch adaptor labeled each individual cDNA molecule. TCRdb redid the calling of the 5' RACE reads with MiXCR, one entry per CDR3 protein. The profile covers 500,000 to 600,000 distinct CDR3 sequences, with roughly 29% appearing a single time and less than 20% taken by the ten largest. The clonotype was recovered from a woman in her 70s in good health. Sequences were obtained from blood. V usage is TRBV5-1 and J usage is TRBJ2-5; 7 bases agree with TRBD1. The DNA end is a closer match to TRBJ2-1, so the J assignment may be wrong. This CDR3 is CASSQQGPDNEQFF. As DNA, the CDR3 is TGCGCCAGCAGCCAACAGGGGCCAGACAATGAGCAGTTCTTC.